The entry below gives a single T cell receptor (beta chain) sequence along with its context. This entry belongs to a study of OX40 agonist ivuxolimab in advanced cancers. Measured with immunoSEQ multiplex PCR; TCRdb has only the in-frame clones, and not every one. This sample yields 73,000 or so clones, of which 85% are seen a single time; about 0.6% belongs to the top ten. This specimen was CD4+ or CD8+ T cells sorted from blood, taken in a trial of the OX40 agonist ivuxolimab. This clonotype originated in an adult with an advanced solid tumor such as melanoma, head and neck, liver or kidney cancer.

Written as DNA, the CDR3 is TGTGCCAGCAGCCGGACAGGGACCGGGGAGCTGTTTTTT. It yields the protein CASSRTGTGELFF. The chain employs TRBV7-2 and TRBJ2-2, with 8 bases matching TRBD1. This CDR3 spans 13 amino acids. Germline CDR1 and CDR2: SGHTA and FQGNSA. Trimming at V came to 5 bases and at J to 5 bases, leaving 1 base not matched to a gene.